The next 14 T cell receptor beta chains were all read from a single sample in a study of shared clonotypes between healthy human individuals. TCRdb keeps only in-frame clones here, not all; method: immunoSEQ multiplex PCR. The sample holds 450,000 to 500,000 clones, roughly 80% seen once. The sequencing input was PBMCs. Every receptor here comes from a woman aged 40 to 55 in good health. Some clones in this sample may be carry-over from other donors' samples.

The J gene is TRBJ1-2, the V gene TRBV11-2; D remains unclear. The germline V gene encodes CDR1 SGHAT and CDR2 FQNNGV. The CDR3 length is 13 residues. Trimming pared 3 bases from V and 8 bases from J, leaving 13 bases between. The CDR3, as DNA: TGTGCCAGCAGCTTTAGTACAGTCGGCGGCTACACCTTC. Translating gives CASSFSTVGGYTF.

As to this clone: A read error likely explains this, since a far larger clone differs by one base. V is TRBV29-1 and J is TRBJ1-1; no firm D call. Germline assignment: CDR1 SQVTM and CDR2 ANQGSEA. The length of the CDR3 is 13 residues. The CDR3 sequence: CSVGVGGNTKAFF. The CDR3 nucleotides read TGCAGCGTTGGCGTGGGCGGGAACACTAAAGCTTTCTTT.

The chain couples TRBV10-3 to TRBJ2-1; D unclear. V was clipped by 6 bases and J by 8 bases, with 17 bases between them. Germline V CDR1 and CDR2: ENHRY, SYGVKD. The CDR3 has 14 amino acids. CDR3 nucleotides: TGTGCCATCAGAACTAACCCGCGTATGGATGAGCAGTTCTTC. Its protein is CAIRTNPRMDEQFF.

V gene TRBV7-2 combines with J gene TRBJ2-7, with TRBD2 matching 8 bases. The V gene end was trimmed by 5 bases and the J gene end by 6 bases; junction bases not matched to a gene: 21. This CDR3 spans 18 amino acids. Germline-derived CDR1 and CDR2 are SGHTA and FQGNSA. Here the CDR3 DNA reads TGTGCCAGCAGCCCCACTGCCCGGGGACTAGTCGGAGGAGCCGAGCAGTACTTC. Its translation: CASSPTARGLVGGAEQYF.

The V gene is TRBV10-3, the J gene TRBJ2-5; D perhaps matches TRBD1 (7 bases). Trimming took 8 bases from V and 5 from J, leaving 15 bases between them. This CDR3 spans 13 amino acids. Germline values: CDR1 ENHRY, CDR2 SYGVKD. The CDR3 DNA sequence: TGTGCCATCGGAGGGGGCAGGCAGGAGACCCAGTACTTC. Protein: CAIGGGRQETQYF.

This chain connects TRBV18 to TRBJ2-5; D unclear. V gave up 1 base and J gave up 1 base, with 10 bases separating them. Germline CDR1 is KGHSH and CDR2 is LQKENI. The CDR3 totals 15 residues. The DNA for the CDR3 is TGTGCCAGCTCACCACGAGCACGAGCCCAAGAGACCCAGTACTTC. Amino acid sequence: CASSPRARAQETQYF.

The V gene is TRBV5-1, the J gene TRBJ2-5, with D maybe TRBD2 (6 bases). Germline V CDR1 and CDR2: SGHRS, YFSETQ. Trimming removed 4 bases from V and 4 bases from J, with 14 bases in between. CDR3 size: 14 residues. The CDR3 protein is CASSAGLATETQYF. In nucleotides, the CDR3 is TGCGCCAGCAGCGCGGGACTGGCCACAGAGACCCAGTACTTC.

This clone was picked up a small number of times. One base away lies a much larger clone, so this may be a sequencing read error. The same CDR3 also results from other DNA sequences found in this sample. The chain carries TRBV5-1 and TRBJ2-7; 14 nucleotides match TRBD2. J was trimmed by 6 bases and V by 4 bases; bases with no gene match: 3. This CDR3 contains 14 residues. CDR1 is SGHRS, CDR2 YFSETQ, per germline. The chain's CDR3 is CASSGTSGSREQYF. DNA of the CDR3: TGCGCCAGCAGCGGGACTAGCGGGAGTCGCGAGCAGTACTTC.

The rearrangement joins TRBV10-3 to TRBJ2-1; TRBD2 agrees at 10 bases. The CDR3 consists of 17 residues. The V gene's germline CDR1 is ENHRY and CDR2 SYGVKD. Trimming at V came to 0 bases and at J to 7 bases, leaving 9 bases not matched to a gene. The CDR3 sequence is CAISESRASGRMNEQFF. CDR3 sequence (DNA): TGTGCCATCAGTGAGTCTAGGGCTAGCGGGAGAATGAATGAGCAGTTCTTC.

Written as DNA, the CDR3 is TGTGCCAGCAGTCTACTAGCGGCAAACACCGGGGAGCTGTTTTTT. Amino acid sequence: CASSLLAANTGELFF. The V and J genes are TRBV11-3 and TRBJ2-2, with 8 positions matching TRBD2. The V and J ends lost 6 bases and 2 bases, in that order; junction bases with no gene match: 5. CDR3 length: 15 amino acids. Per the germline V gene, CDR1 is SGHNT and CDR2 is YENEEA.

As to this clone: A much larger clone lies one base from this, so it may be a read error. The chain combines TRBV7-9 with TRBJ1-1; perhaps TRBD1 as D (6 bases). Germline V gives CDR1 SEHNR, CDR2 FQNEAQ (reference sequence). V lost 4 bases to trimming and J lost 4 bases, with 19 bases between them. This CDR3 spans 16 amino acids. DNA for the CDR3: TGTGCCAGCAGCTCATTCCAGACAGGAGGGAGCACTGAAGCTTTCTTT. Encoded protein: CASSSFQTGGSTEAFF.

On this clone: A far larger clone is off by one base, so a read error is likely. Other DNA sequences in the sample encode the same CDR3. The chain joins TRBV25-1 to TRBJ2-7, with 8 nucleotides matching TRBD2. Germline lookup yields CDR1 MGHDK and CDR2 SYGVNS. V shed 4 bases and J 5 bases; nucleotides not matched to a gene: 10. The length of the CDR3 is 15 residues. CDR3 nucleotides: TGTGCCAGCAGTGCCGGACTAGCTGGAGTCGACGAGCAGTACTTC. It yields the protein CASSAGLAGVDEQYF.

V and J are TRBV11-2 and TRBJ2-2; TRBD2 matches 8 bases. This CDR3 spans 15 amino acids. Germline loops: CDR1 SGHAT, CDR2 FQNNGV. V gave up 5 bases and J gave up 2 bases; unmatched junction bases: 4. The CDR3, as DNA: TGTGCCAGCAGCCAGACTAGCGACAACACCGGGGAGCTGTTTTTT. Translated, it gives CASSQTSDNTGELFF.

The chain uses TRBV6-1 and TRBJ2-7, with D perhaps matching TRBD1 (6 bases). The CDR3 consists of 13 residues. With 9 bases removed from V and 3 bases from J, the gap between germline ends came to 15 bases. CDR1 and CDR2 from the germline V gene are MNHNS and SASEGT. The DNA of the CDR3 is TGTGCCAGTGAGGGACAAACCAACTACGAGCAGTACTTC. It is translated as CASEGQTNYEQYF.